This T cell receptor (beta chain) was retrieved from a study of T cells in Graves' hyperthyroidism and ophthalmopathy (dated 2019 in TCRdb). Regarding the research as a whole: Peripheral blood samples were taken at the time of initial diagnosis, prior to any treatment. The 75 to 100 discovery patients were randomly split 7:3 into training and test sets. The study also compared thyroid tissue and blood T-cell repertoires from five or six Graves' hyperthyroidism patients. Following sampling, methimazole starting at 30 mg daily was given to hyperthyroidism patients, and high-dose intravenous methylprednisolone was given to ophthalmopathy patients. TCR V-J signatures able to tell the groups apart were searched for in a discovery cohort of 100 patients, of whom more than 40 had Graves' ophthalmopathy and roughly 58 had stable Graves' hyperthyroidism. Whether ophthalmopathy could be predicted prospectively was tested in an independent validation cohort made up of under 20 hyperthyroidism patients plus 17 patients who later progressed to ophthalmopathy. According to the paper, TCR Vbeta CDR3 sequencing was carried out on some 130 peripheral blood samples, which came from some 41 ophthalmopathy, around 74 hyperthyroidism and some 17 progressor patients.

V gives up 2 bases and J gives up 2 bases, and the segment between their germline ends measures 10 bases. The CDR3 sequence holds 14 residues, the cysteine and phenylalanine included. The retained sequence is limited to the CDR3, 42 bases, with the frame set at the first base. The germline V gene sets CDR1 to MNHEY and CDR2 to SVGAGI. Overall study results and their limits: In validation, the model predicted progression to ophthalmopathy with about 71% sensitivity and about 73% specificity, a median of approximately 6.5 months before onset. Blood samples also contained most of the expanded thyroid clonotypes (frequency above 0.001), which suggests that blood repertoires may reflect thyroid immune responses. No statistical method was used to fix the sample size in advance, and group allocation was not hidden from the investigators. Ophthalmopathy was separated from stable hyperthyroidism by a 13 V-J signature model, with approximately 86% sensitivity and about 81% specificity obtained in cross-validation and 80%/75% obtained in testing.

This clonotype was observed many times. Its recognized antigen is unknown. No base quality values were provided; no much bigger clone lies one nucleotide off. Stable Graves' hyperthyroidism was defined as the absence of progression to ophthalmopathy over 18 months of follow-up. The hyperthyroidism patients were between 18 and 65 years old and newly diagnosed, with a disease duration of less than 2 months. Patients with uncontrolled infections, other autoimmune diseases, pregnancy or lactation were excluded. Clinical symptoms, serum thyroxine and TRAb, thyroid ultrasound, and orbital computed tomography formed the basis for the diagnoses. Ficoll-Paque density gradient centrifugation was used to isolate PBMCs from 9.5 to 10 ml of fresh peripheral blood. Total RNA was extracted with Trizol reagent, and quality was checked on an Agilent 2100 Bioanalyzer. The TCR beta CDR3 regions were amplified from the RNA transcripts. The TCR CDR3 was subjected to a first round of RT-PCR using the HTBI primer set and the Qiagen OneStep RT-PCR kit. The libraries were constructed in a second round of multiplex PCR and then size-selected and purified. Paired-end sequencing of the libraries was performed with 100 bp reads on an Illumina HiSeq2000. In the original analysis: Raw data were processed with SOAPnuke, discarding reads with adapters, uncalled bases, mean Phred below 15, or no exact constant-primer or identifier match. COPE v1.2.5 was used to merge the high-quality paired reads, and each unique nucleotide sequence was defined as a clonotype. MiTCR v1.1 was used to align the clonotypes against IMGT TRBV, TRBD and TRBJ reference segments. The analysis was restricted to V-J combinations with a frequency above 0.0001, which together covered 99.2% of the repertoires. The TCS score was defined as the ratio of F50 (clonal expansion) to E x V (chaos), calculated using BLOSUM62-based TCRdist between CDR3 peptides within each V-J. Welch's t-statistics and random forest reduced around 550 V-J features to about 12, which were used in a naive Bayes classifier (R e1071). TCRdb cleaned the public reads at Q25 with fastp, built clones with MiXCR and kept in-frame beta chains. Entries are consolidated by CDR3 protein sequence, retaining the most common genes and DNA. These V and J calls derive from TCRdb rather than the authors' analysis. This sample has 500,000 to 550,000 distinct CDR3 sequences in its table, and around 21% of those were observed once. The ten largest make up roughly 29% of the sample.

This clonotype originated in a man aged 18 to 35 with Graves' hyperthyroidism. The sample was blood. Recombination joined TRBV6-5 with TRBJ2-7; the D gene is possibly TRBD1 or TRBD2, with 5 bases matching each. The CDR3 corresponds to CASSYEGRTYEQYF. The nucleotides read TGTGCCAGCAGTTACGAGGGACGGACCTACGAGCAGTACTTC.